The 4 T cell receptor beta chains below come from one sample, sequenced in a study of beta chain features in type 1 diabetes. General study results and limits: Across all four CD4+ subsets, people with type 1 diabetes showed modestly shorter TCRB CDR3s.

These receptors are not linked to any known antigen. Reverse transcription of all isolated RNA meant that expressed TCRB transcripts were sequenced. Produced via immunoSEQ multiplex PCR; TCRdb's table is partial and in-frame only. Here the sample spans hundreds of thousands of clones, around an eighth being singletons. Sequencing was carried out using naive CD4+ T cells from blood. The receptor source for this set is a man aged 25 to 40 with type 1 diabetes.

This clone was counted between two and nine times. J is TRBJ2-5 and V is TRBV27, with 7 bases aligning to TRBD2. V trimming: 3 bases; J trimming: 4 bases; junction bases outside the gene matches: 2. The length of the CDR3 is 13 residues. CDR1 is MNHEY and CDR2 is SMNVEV in the germline V gene (reference sequence). The CDR3 coding sequence is TGTGCCAGCAGTTTGGGAGGGAGAGAGACCCAGTACTTC. Protein product: CASSLGGRETQYF.

DNA of the CDR3: TGTGCCAGCAGTTTGACAGCGGGAAACACCATATATTTT. Its translation is CASSLTAGNTIYF. The chain carries TRBV28 and TRBJ1-3; maybe TRBD1 (5 bases). Germline loops: CDR1 MDHEN, CDR2 SYDVKM. This CDR3 is 13 amino acids long. V was trimmed by 3 bases and J by 4 bases, leaving 7 bases between them.

This sequence joins TRBV18 and TRBJ2-5; D is ambiguous. The CDR3 loop spans 15 amino acids. Trimming shortened V by 3 bases and J by 3 bases, and 14 bases separated the two germline ends. Germline lookup yields CDR1 KGHSH and CDR2 LQKENI. The CDR3 sequence is CASSPYAGSKETQYF. DNA of the CDR3: TGTGCCAGCTCACCCTACGCCGGGTCAAAAGAGACCCAGTACTTC.

This clone was counted a few times. V and J are TRBV7-9 and TRBJ2-1; 7 bases align to TRBD1. The trim removed 6 bases at V and 9 bases at J, leaving 5 bases unmatched. Germline V gene sequence: CDR1 SEHNR, CDR2 FQNEAQ (reference sequence). The CDR3 consists of 12 residues. The CDR3 region is CASSPGQVEQFF. DNA of the CDR3: TGTGCCAGCAGTCCCGGACAGGTTGAGCAGTTCTTC.